These 32 T cell receptor beta chains originate from one sample sequenced in a study of cytomegalovirus exposure and HLA in healthy donors. This PCR relied on a set of 60 Vbeta primers and 13 Jbeta primers. This table comes from immunoSEQ multiplex PCR, and its TCRdb copy is limited to in-frame clones, with some not included. The sample lists about 300,000 clones, about nine tenths occurring once. Material: PBMCs. The source of these receptors is a man in his forties or fifties in good health and CMV-seropositive.

The rearrangement uses TRBV11-2 and TRBJ1-1, with 12 bases that match TRBD1. CDR3 length: 14 amino acids. V shed 8 bases and J 5 bases; nucleotides not matched to a gene: 6. Germline assignment: CDR1 SGHAT and CDR2 FQNNGV. The CDR3 DNA follows: TGTGCCAGCGGGGACAGGGGGCTTTCGACTGAAGCTTTCTTT. Protein product: CASGDRGLSTEAFF.

This clone was observed once. The chain combines TRBV21-1 with TRBJ1-3; TRBD1, the table's D call, lacks a check against the DNA. TRBV21-1 is a known pseudogene. The CDR3 has 16 residues. The CDR3 sequence is CASSKGQGSSGNTIYF. The CDR3 DNA follows: TGTGCCAGCAGCAAGGGACAGGGGAGCTCTGGAAACACCATATATTTT.

The chain links TRBV30 to TRBJ2-1; 7 positions agree with TRBD2. The CDR3 has 16 amino acids. Germline V gene sequence: CDR1 GTSNPN, CDR2 SVGIG (reference sequence). With V trimmed by 2 bases and J by 0 bases, 7 bases remained unmatched. CDR3 sequence: CAWSSLLADSYNEQFF. The CDR3 DNA follows: TGTGCCTGGAGTTCCCTCCTAGCGGACTCCTACAATGAGCAGTTCTTC.

The genes are TRBV4-3 and TRBJ2-5, with 10 bases matching TRBD2. The tail of the sequence fits TRBJ2-7 better, so the J call may be wrong. This CDR3 has 14 residues. CDR1 and CDR2 (germline): LGHNA, YSLEER. The CDR3 nucleotides are TGCGCCAGCAGCCCGGCTAGCGGGAGAGGCGAGCAGTACTTC. This encodes CASSPASGRGEQYF.

The chain links TRBV30 to TRBJ1-1; no definite D call. In germline, CDR1 is GTSNPN, CDR2 SVGIG (reference sequence). V lost 0 bases to trimming and J lost 11 bases, with 10 bases between them. This CDR3 spans 11 amino acids. The CDR3 region has the DNA TGTGCCTGGAGTGTAACCCAGAAGGCTTTCTTT. Its protein product is CAWSVTQKAFF.

The chain couples TRBV4-1 to TRBJ2-5; 8 bases fit TRBD2. Losses at the gene ends were 6 bases for V and 4 bases for J; bases not matched to a gene: 7. Germline CDR1 is MGHRA and CDR2 is YSYEKL. The CDR3 covers 14 residues. The CDR3 nucleotides read TGCGCCAGCAGGAACCCGGGGGGGCCAGAGACCCAGTACTTC. Translated, it gives CASRNPGGPETQYF.

The V call is TRBV28, the J call TRBJ1-5; 8 nucleotides match TRBD1. Unmatched junction bases numbered 6, after V lost 2 bases and J lost 6 bases. CDR1 and CDR2 (germline): MDHEN, SYDVKM. The CDR3 loop spans 15 amino acids. In nucleotides, the CDR3 is TGTGCCAGCAGTTTAGGTTCAGGGGGCGGTCAGCCCCAGCATTTT. Its translation: CASSLGSGGGQPQHF.

This chain links TRBV11-2 with TRBJ2-1; 8 bases fit TRBD1. This CDR3 spans 19 amino acids. With 0 bases clipped from V and 4 bases from J, the junction kept 14 bases outside the gene matches. In germline, CDR1 is SGHAT, CDR2 FQNNGV. The CDR3 region is CASSLEAGGGPEPYNEQFF. The CDR3 nucleotides read TGTGCCAGCAGCTTAGAGGCAGGGGGCGGGCCCGAACCATACAATGAGCAGTTCTTC.

The rearrangement links TRBV9 to TRBJ2-5; TRBD1 agrees at 7 bases. CDR1 is SGDLS, CDR2 YYNGEE, per germline. This CDR3 has 13 residues. V lost 4 bases, J lost 5 bases, and 5 bases stayed unmatched. Here the CDR3 reads CASSPGTVETQYF. The CDR3 DNA is TGTGCCAGCAGCCCCGGGACAGTGGAGACCCAGTACTTC. The variable domain in full, with the rest retrieved from reference TRBV9 and TRBJ2-5, is DSGVTQTPKHLITATGQRVTLRCSPRSGDLSVYWYQQSLDQGLQFLIQYYNGEERAKGNILERFSAQQFPDLHSELNLSSLELGDSALYFCASSPGTVETQYFGPGTRLLVL.

This chain joins TRBV7-2 and TRBJ1-5, with D uncertain. Germline V gene lookup returns CDR1 SGHTA and CDR2 FQGNSA. V shed 3 bases and J shed 9 bases, with 12 bases lying between them. The CDR3 has 13 amino acids. CDR3 loop: CASSLSQLPPQHF. Written as DNA, the CDR3 is TGTGCCAGCAGCTTGTCACAGCTTCCGCCCCAGCATTTT.

The genes are TRBV5-8 and TRBJ2-7, with TRBD2 identical over 10 bases. The CDR3 contains 13 residues. From germline, CDR1 is SGHTS and CDR2 YDEGEE. The trim removed 4 bases at V and 8 bases at J, leaving 6 bases unmatched. For the CDR3, the DNA is TGTGCCAGCAGCGCCGGGACTAGCGACAAGCAGTACTTC. It encodes CASSAGTSDKQYF.

The V and J genes are TRBV28 and TRBJ1-2; tentatively, D is TRBD1 (5 bases). Germline loops: CDR1 MDHEN, CDR2 SYDVKM. The CDR3 runs 14 residues. V lost 2 bases and J lost 8, with 15 bases in between. CDR3 coding DNA: TGTGCCAGCAGTTTAAATCCGGGGGTCAGCGGCTACACCTTC. Translated: CASSLNPGVSGYTF.

The chain uses TRBV7-9 and TRBJ2-7; TRBD2 agrees at 13 bases. The CDR3 totals 15 residues. Trimming cost V 4 bases and J 2 bases; bases outside gene matches: 2. The V gene's germline CDR1 is SEHNR and CDR2 FQNEAQ (reference sequence). The CDR3 coding sequence is TGTGCCAGCAGCTCAGGACTAGCGGGAGCCTACGAGCAGTACTTC. It yields the protein CASSSGLAGAYEQYF.

On this clone itself: The sample holds other DNA sequences that translate to the same CDR3. The V gene is TRBV29-1, the J gene TRBJ1-1; D unclear. V gave up 6 bases and J gave up 1 base, with 24 bases separating them. The CDR3 loop spans 17 amino acids. The V gene's germline CDR1 is SQVTM and CDR2 ANQGSEA. The CDR3 protein is CSVPRIGGRHTNTEAFF. The DNA for the CDR3 is TGCAGCGTGCCTAGAATTGGAGGACGGCATACGAACACTGAAGCTTTCTTT.

The rearrangement links TRBV28 to TRBJ2-3; the match to TRBD2 covers 10 bases. The V gene end was trimmed by 4 bases and the J gene end by 0 bases; junction bases not matched to a gene: 13. The CDR3 totals 19 residues. Germline CDR1 and CDR2: MDHEN and SYDVKM. The CDR3 sequence: CASSWQAASGGSSTDTQYF. CDR3 bases: TGTGCCAGCAGTTGGCAGGCCGCTAGCGGGGGATCTAGCACAGATACGCAGTATTTT. Variable domain in full (rest from reference TRBV28 and TRBJ2-3): DVKVTQSSRYLVKRTGEKVFLECVQDMDHENMFWYRQDPGLGLRLIYFSYDVKMKEKGDIPEGYSVSREKKERFSLILESASTNQTSMYLCASSWQAASGGSSTDTQYFGPGTRLTVL.

The chain recombines TRBV15 with TRBJ2-6; TRBD2 is a possible D gene (6 bases). Germline assignment: CDR1 LNHNV and CDR2 YYDKDF (reference sequence). The CDR3 runs to 18 residues. The germline V and J ends were trimmed by 0 bases and 0 bases, with 12 bases remaining between them. As DNA, the CDR3 is TGTGCCACCAGCAGAGATGAGGGACTGAGCTCTGGGGCCAACGTCCTGACTTTC. It is translated as CATSRDEGLSSGANVLTF.

V gene TRBV28 combines with J gene TRBJ2-3; maybe TRBD2 (5 bases). The V and J ends lost 5 bases and 0 bases respectively, with 9 bases between them. The CDR3 consists of 14 residues. Germline V gives CDR1 MDHEN, CDR2 SYDVKM. As DNA, the CDR3 is TGTGCCAGCAGTCCCGGGGAAAGCACAGATACGCAGTATTTT. Translating gives CASSPGESTDTQYF.

This chain connects TRBV7-9 to TRBJ1-4, with 8 bases that match TRBD1. The CDR3 is made up of 15 amino acids. Germline values: CDR1 SEHNR, CDR2 FQNEAQ (reference sequence). V gave up 4 bases and J gave up 4 bases; unmatched junction bases: 5. CDR3: CASSSGDRGNEKLFF. Written as DNA, the CDR3 is TGTGCCAGCAGCTCAGGAGACAGGGGTAATGAAAAACTGTTTTTT.

V and J are TRBV18 and TRBJ1-4, with 7 nucleotides matching TRBD1. Germline V lookup: CDR1 KGHSH, CDR2 LQKENI. V lost 1 base, J lost 2 bases, and 1 base stayed unmatched. This CDR3 spans 15 amino acids. In DNA form, the CDR3 reads TGTGCCAGCTCACCACAGGGGGCCACTAATGAAAAACTGTTTTTT. Protein sequence: CASSPQGATNEKLFF.

The V call is TRBV2, the J call TRBJ1-3, with 11 bases aligning to TRBD1. Germline values: CDR1 SNHLY, CDR2 FYNNEI. V lost 4 bases and J lost 4; bases outside the gene matches: 3. This CDR3 contains 15 residues. This CDR3 reads CASSGTGGFGNTIYF. In DNA, the CDR3 is TGTGCCAGCAGTGGGACAGGGGGCTTCGGAAACACCATATATTTT.

The J gene is TRBJ2-2, the V gene TRBV11-2, with D possibly matching TRBD1 (5 bases). The V and J ends lost 7 bases and 1 base respectively, with 10 bases between them. CDR3 length: 14 residues. CDR1 and CDR2 (germline): SGHAT, FQNNGV. The DNA for the CDR3 is TGTGCCAGCATCACGACAGAGAACACCGGGGAGCTGTTTTTT. Its translation is CASITTENTGELFF.

This clone was recorded only once. The chain is built from TRBV29-1 and TRBJ1-3; D gene uncertain. Deletions cut 4 bases from V and 2 bases from J, with 9 bases between. This CDR3 has 13 residues. Looked up from germline, CDR1 is SQVTM and CDR2 is ANQGSEA. The DNA for the CDR3 is TGCAGCGTTGCCGGAGCTGCTGGAAACACCATATATTTT. This codes for CSVAGAAGNTIYF.

The chain has TRBV19 and TRBJ2-3; TRBD1 matches 9 bases. The V gene's germline CDR1 is LNHDA and CDR2 SQIVND (reference sequence). V lost 10 bases and J lost 4; bases outside the gene matches: 9. The CDR3 length is 14 residues. CDR3 amino acids: CATTSGQGADTQYF. CDR3 coding DNA: TGTGCCACCACCTCGGGACAGGGTGCAGATACGCAGTATTTT.

The genes are TRBV4-2 and TRBJ1-1; the D gene is possibly TRBD1 (6 bases). Per the germline V gene, CDR1 is LGHNA and CDR2 is YNFKEQ. V was trimmed by 0 bases and J by 0 bases, leaving 17 bases between them. CDR3 length: 18 amino acids. The CDR3 sequence: CASSQDGGRSRMNTEAFF. In DNA form, the CDR3 reads TGTGCCAGCAGCCAAGATGGGGGCCGGAGCCGCATGAACACTGAAGCTTTCTTT.

The chain employs TRBV6-5 and TRBJ1-4; TRBD1 matches 8 bases. CDR3 length equals 15 residues. Germline loops: CDR1 MNHEY, CDR2 SVGAGI. Germline trimming cut 0 bases from V and 7 bases from J; bases unmatched to any gene: 4. The CDR3 DNA reads as TGTGCCAGCAGTTACTCTAGGCAGGGGGCTGAAAAACTGTTTTTT. It translates to CASSYSRQGAEKLFF.

A note on this clone: Other DNA sequences within the sample encode an identical CDR3. V is TRBV27 and J is TRBJ2-1; TRBD2 might be the D (6 bases). The CDR3 is made up of 13 amino acids. From germline, CDR1 is MNHEY and CDR2 SMNVEV (reference sequence). Trimming removed 8 bases at V and 5 bases at J, with 13 bases between. The CDR3 here is CASSLTSNNEQFF. The CDR3 DNA reads TGTGCCAGCTCCCTGACTAGTAACAATGAGCAGTTCTTC.

The chain has TRBV19 and TRBJ2-3; 7 positions match TRBD1. The V segment lost 7 bases and the J segment 2 bases; nucleotides outside the gene matches: 3. Germline CDR1 is LNHDA and CDR2 is SQIVND (reference sequence). This CDR3 is 13 amino acids long. CDR3 DNA: TGTGCCAGTAAGACAGGGAACACAGATACGCAGTATTTT. This codes for CASKTGNTDTQYF.

The chain joins TRBV29-1 to TRBJ2-5; 8 bases are a match to TRBD1. The CDR3 is made up of 12 amino acids. Losses at the gene ends were 3 bases for V and 3 bases for J; bases not matched to a gene: 0. The germline gives CDR1 SQVTM, CDR2 ANQGSEA. The CDR3: CSVETGEETQYF. CDR3 sequence (DNA): TGCAGCGTTGAGACAGGGGAAGAGACCCAGTACTTC.

The CDR3 loop is CASSVFREDTQYF. Written as DNA, the CDR3 is TGTGCCAGCAGTGTATTCAGGGAAGATACGCAGTATTTT. The J gene is TRBJ2-3, the V gene TRBV6-5; a possible D gene is TRBD1 (5 bases). Germline V CDR1 and CDR2: MNHEY, SVGAGI. CDR3 length: 13 residues. The V end was cut by 5 bases, the J end by 5 bases, with 11 bases between.

The chain couples TRBV29-1 to TRBJ2-5; a weak D match, TRBD1 (5 bases). The J call may be in error: the DNA end matches TRBJ2-7 better. Germline V gene lookup returns CDR1 SQVTM and CDR2 ANQGSEA. The CDR3 runs to 12 residues. CDR3 sequence: CSVEGGRYEQYF. The DNA for the CDR3 is TGCAGCGTTGAAGGGGGCAGGTACGAGCAGTACTTC.

The gene calls are TRBV21-1 and TRBJ1-1. TRBV21-1 is a documented pseudogene. The CDR3 contains 17 residues. CDR3 amino acids: CASSPARAGRGNTEAFF. The DNA for the CDR3 is TGTGCCAGCAGCCCCGCCCGGGCAGGGAGGGGGAACACTGAAGCTTTCTTT.

The chain recombines TRBV7-9 with TRBJ2-7; 8 nucleotides match TRBD2. The CDR3 consists of 13 residues. Germline V gene data show CDR1 as SEHNR and CDR2 as FQNEAQ (reference sequence). Losses at the gene ends were 6 bases for V and 5 bases for J; bases not matched to a gene: 6. The CDR3 nucleotides are TGTGCCAGCAGTCATAGCGGGGACGACGAGCAGTACTTC. This sequence encodes CASSHSGDDEQYF.